Presented here are 4 T cell receptor beta chains from one specimen sequenced in a study of blood T cell repertoires in COVID-19. Here immunoSEQ multiplex PCR was the method, and the copy in TCRdb shows in-frame clones only, minus some. Here the sample spans roughly 140,000 clones, under 85% being singletons. Sequenced sample: peripheral blood. Every receptor here comes from a woman aged 80 or over with acute or convalescent COVID-19.

This clone was seen only once. The genes are TRBV4-2 and TRBJ1-5; tentative D call: TRBD1 (6 bases). With 0 bases removed from V and 4 bases from J, the gap between germline ends came to 13 bases. Germline CDR1 is LGHNA and CDR2 is YNFKEQ. This CDR3 contains 16 residues. In DNA form, the CDR3 reads TGTGCCAGCAGCCAAGATCCGGACAGACCGAATCAGCCCCAGCATTTT. Translating it yields CASSQDPDRPNQPQHF.

The chain employs TRBV18 and TRBJ2-7; TRBD1 matches at 9 bases. CDR1 KGHSH and CDR2 LQKENI come from the germline V gene. CDR3 length equals 13 residues. The V and J ends lost 5 bases and 5 bases, in that order; junction bases with no gene match: 4. The CDR3 region has the DNA TGTGCCAGCTCAGGGACAGGGTTTAACGAGCAGTACTTC. This translates into CASSGTGFNEQYF.

J is TRBJ1-2 and V is TRBV5-8, with D unclear. V was clipped by 4 bases and J by 3 bases, with 7 bases between them. Germline V CDR1 and CDR2: SGHTS, YDEGEE. The CDR3 sequence is 12 residues long. CDR3 nucleotides: TGTGCCAGCAGCAGAGAGGACTATGGCTACACCTTC. As protein: CASSREDYGYTF. The full variable domain, rest sourced from reference TRBV5-8 and TRBJ1-2, is EAGVTQSPTHLIKTRGQQATLRCSPISGHTSVYWYQQALGLGLQFLLWYDEGEERNRGNFPPRFSGRQFPNYSSELNVNALELEDSALYLCASSREDYGYTFGSGTRLTVV.

The chain recombines TRBV5-1 with TRBJ2-7, with 14 nucleotides matching TRBD2. The germline CDR1 and CDR2 sequences are SGHRS and YFSETQ. This CDR3 region has 17 residues. V shed 1 base, J shed 4 bases, and the junction held 7 bases outside the gene matches. CDR3 loop: CASSLPTSGGAQYEQYF. DNA for the CDR3: TGCGCCAGCAGCTTGCCGACTAGCGGGGGGGCCCAGTACGAGCAGTACTTC.